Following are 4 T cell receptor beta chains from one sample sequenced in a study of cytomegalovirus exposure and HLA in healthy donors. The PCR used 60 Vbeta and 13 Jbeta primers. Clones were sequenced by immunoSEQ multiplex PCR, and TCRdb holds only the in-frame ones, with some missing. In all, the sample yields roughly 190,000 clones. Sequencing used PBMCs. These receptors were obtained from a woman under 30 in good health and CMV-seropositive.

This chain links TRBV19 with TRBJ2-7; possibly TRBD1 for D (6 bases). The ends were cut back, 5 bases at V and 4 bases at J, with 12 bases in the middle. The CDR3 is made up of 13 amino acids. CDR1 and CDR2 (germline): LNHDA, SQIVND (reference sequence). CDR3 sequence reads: CASSPGTRYEQYF. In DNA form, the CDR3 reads TGTGCCAGTAGTCCCGGGACAAGATACGAGCAGTACTTC.

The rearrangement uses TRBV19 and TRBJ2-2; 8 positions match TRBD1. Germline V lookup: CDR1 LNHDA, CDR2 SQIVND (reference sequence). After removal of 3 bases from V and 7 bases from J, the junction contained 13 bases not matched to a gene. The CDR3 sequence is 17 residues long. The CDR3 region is CASSIKDRALWVGELFF. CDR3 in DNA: TGTGCCAGTAGTATTAAGGACAGGGCCCTTTGGGTCGGGGAGCTGTTTTTT.

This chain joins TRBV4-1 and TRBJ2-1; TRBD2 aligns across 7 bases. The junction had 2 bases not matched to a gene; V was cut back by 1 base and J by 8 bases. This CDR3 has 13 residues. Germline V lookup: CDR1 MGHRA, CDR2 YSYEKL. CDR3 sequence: CASSQVGGHEQFF. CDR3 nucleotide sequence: TGCGCCAGCAGCCAAGTGGGAGGGCATGAGCAGTTCTTC.

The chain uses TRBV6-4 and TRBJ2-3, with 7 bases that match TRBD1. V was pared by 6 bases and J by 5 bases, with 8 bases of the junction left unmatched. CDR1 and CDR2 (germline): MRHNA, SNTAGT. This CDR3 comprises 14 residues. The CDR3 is CASSADRVGDTQYF. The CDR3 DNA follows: TGTGCCAGCAGCGCTGACAGGGTTGGAGATACGCAGTATTTT.